The 5 T cell receptor beta chains below were found in one sample sequenced in a study of blood T cell repertoires in COVID-19. Sequencing was performed with immunoSEQ multiplex PCR; in TCRdb, only in-frame clones are kept and a portion is missing. Altogether a few hundred thousand clones are present, over 65% being singletons, with the ten largest covering 3% to 3.5%. The sequencing sample was made of peripheral blood. The receptor source for this set is a woman older than 75 with acute or convalescent COVID-19.

This clone was detected a few times. The V and J genes are TRBV6-5 and TRBJ1-5; 8 bases agree with TRBD1. After removal of 4 bases from V and 0 bases from J, the junction contained 5 bases not matched to a gene. CDR1 is MNHEY and CDR2 is SVGAGI in the germline V gene. This CDR3 spans 16 amino acids. DNA for the CDR3: TGTGCCAGCAGTTCCAACGGACAGGGTAGCAATCAGCCCCAGCATTTT. Amino acids: CASSSNGQGSNQPQHF.

This clone occurred many times. The chain recombines TRBV7-3 with TRBJ2-3; TRBD2 matches at 9 bases. The CDR3 runs to 16 residues. Germline V lookup: CDR1 SGHTA, CDR2 FQGTGA. V shed 5 bases and J 5 bases; nucleotides not matched to a gene: 11. CDR3 protein: CASSPDGGGAGDTQYF. The CDR3 DNA reads as TGTGCCAGCAGCCCCGATGGCGGGGGGGCCGGAGATACGCAGTATTTT.

This sequence joins TRBV12-3 or TRBV12-4 and TRBJ1-3; D gene ambiguous. There are 13 residues in the CDR3. Trimming removed 3 bases at V and 5 bases at J, with 8 bases between. The CDR3 is CASSLFVRNTIYF. The DNA of the CDR3 is TGTGCCAGCAGTTTGTTCGTCCGAAACACCATATATTTT.

V and J are TRBV2 and TRBJ2-2; D unclear. Trimming removed 0 bases at V and 2 bases at J, with 10 bases between. In germline, CDR1 is SNHLY, CDR2 FYNNEI. This CDR3 has 16 residues. In DNA form, the CDR3 reads TGTGCCAGCAGTGAAGCGCTTCTACTAAACACCGGGGAGCTGTTTTTT. Amino acids: CASSEALLLNTGELFF. Together with reference TRBV2 and TRBJ2-2, the CDR3 gives the full variable domain: EPEVTQTPSHQVTQMGQEVILRCVPISNHLYFYWYRQILGQKVEFLVSFYNNEISEKSEIFDDQFSVERPDGSNFTLKIRSTKLEDSAMYFCASSEALLLNTGELFFGEGSRLTVL.

The chain carries TRBV2 and TRBJ1-2; TRBD1 is a possible D gene (6 bases). This CDR3 region has 16 residues. Germline CDR1 and CDR2: SNHLY and FYNNEI. Trimming took 6 bases from V and 5 from J, leaving 22 bases between them. In DNA form, the CDR3 reads TGTGCCAGCAGGAGTCAATTAACGACAGGAATTTATGGCTACACCTTC. Its protein is CASRSQLTTGIYGYTF.